This TCR beta chain was captured by sequencing in a study of identical twins. Broader study findings: Excess sharing between twins was weaker in beta out-of-frame sequences. Models underpredicted monozygotic twin sharing of out-of-frame TCR alpha.

This clonotype was counted at least ten times. Its antigen is as yet unknown. TCRdb passed the 5' RACE reads through MiXCR, listing each CDR3 protein once. Here the sample spans about 570,000 distinct CDR3 sequences, around 9.6% being singletons. The CDR3 extends over 17 amino acids. The germline V gene encodes CDR1 SGHAT and CDR2 FQNNGV. V gave up 0 bases and J gave up 4 bases, with 16 bases separating them. These data also formed part of another study, on yellow fever vaccine responses in identical twins.

The V and J genes are TRBV11-2 and TRBJ1-3; no definite D call. The source material was PBMCs. The sequence was collected from a woman younger than 30 in good health. Written as DNA, the CDR3 is TGTGCCAGCAGCTTAGATGGAAGGGAGGGTCCAGGAAACACCATATATTTT. This translates into CASSLDGREGPGNTIYF.